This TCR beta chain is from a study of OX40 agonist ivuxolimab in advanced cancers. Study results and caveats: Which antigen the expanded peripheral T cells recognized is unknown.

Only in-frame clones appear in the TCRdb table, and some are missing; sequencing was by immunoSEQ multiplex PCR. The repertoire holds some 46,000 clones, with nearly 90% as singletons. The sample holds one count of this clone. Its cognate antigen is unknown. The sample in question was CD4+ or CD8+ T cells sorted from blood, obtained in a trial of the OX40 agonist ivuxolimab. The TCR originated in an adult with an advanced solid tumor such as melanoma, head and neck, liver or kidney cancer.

The CDR3 DNA sequence: TGTGCCAGCAGCCCGGGGACAGGAAGATACGAGCAGTACTTC. Its translation: CASSPGTGRYEQYF. V and J are TRBV16 and TRBJ2-7; 8 bases agree with TRBD1. The V segment lost 4 bases and the J segment 4 bases; nucleotides outside the gene matches: 6. The length of the CDR3 is 14 residues. The germline V gene encodes CDR1 KGHSY and CDR2 FQNENV.